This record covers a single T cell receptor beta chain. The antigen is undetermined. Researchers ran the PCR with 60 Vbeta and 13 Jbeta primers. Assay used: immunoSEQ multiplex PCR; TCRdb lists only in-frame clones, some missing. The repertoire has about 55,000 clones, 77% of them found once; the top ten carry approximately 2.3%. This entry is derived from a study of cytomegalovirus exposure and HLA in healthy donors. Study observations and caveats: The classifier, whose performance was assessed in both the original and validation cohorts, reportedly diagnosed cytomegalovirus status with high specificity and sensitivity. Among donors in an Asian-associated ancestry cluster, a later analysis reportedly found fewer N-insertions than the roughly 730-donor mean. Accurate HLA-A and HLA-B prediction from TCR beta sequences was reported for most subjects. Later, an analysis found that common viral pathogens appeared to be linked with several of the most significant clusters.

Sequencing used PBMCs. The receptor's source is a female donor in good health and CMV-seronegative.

CDR3 DNA sequence: TGTGCCAGCTCACCGGTGGCGGCCGGGGAGCTGTTTTTT. Translation gives CASSPVAAGELFF. The chain uses TRBV18 and TRBJ2-2; D not resolved. CDR3 length: 13 amino acids. Between the trimmed V and J ends, which lost 3 bases and 6 bases, there was a span of 8 bases. CDR1 KGHSH and CDR2 LQKENI come from the germline V gene.